This T cell receptor (beta chain) was observed in a study of tumor and adjacent non-tumor tissue in lung cancer. Findings and caveats of the study: Compared with tumor, normal lung showed significantly lower TCR diversity.

A modified ARM-PCR protocol with three rounds of nested PCR amplified TCRbeta. One entry per CDR3 protein results from TCRdb running MiXCR on the multiplex PCR reads. The repertoire holds about 110,000 distinct CDR3 sequences, with about 61% as singletons. Germline CDR1 is SEHNR and CDR2 is FQNEAQ (reference sequence). With V trimmed by 5 bases and J by 4 bases, 7 bases remained unmatched. This CDR3 contains 15 residues. RNA was extracted from bulk tissue without any cell sorting. This non-tumor lung sample came from over 3 cm beyond the tumor edge. Donors were chemotherapy-naive, newly diagnosed lung cancer surgical patients in China, August–late 2014. To note about this clonotype: Its matching antigen is unknown.

The TCR sequence derives from a man in his 60s with non-small cell lung cancer. Specimen: distant non-tumor lung tissue. The chain combines TRBV7-9 with TRBJ2-2, with 7 bases that match TRBD1. The CDR3: CASSPRTGFTGELFF. CDR3 sequence (DNA): TGTGCCAGCAGCCCGCGGACAGGATTCACCGGGGAGCTGTTTTTT. The full variable domain, rest sourced from reference TRBV7-9 and TRBJ2-2, is DTGVSQNPRHKITKRGQNVTFRCDPISEHNRLYWYRQTLGQGPEFLTYFQNEAQLEKSRLLSDRFSAERPKGSFSTLEIQRTEQGDSAMYLCASSPRTGFTGELFFGEGSRLTVL.